This T cell receptor beta chain was profiled in a study of T cell clonotyping in hematopoietic cell transplantation. As for the study in general: Recipients were bled about 28 days pretransplant and at posttransplant days 30, 100, 180.

Germline values: CDR1 SGHTA, CDR2 FQGNSA. This CDR3 is 16 amino acids long. Germline trimming cut 8 bases from V and 1 base from J; bases unmatched to any gene: 12. This clone showed up just once. Assay: immunoSEQ multiplex PCR; the TCRdb copy retains only in-frame clones and omits some. This sample carries some 14,000 clones, about 60% of them seen once, and the ten largest clones take under 10%. This rearrangement joins TRBV7-2 to TRBJ1-1; 8 bases fit TRBD1. This TCR came from a human donor who either received an allogeneic hematopoietic cell transplant for a myeloid malignancy or was a related donor (not recorded which). Some clones in this sample may be carry-over from other donors' samples. Source material: PBMCs. CDR3: CASFPTGDYRNTEAFF. DNA for the CDR3: TGTGCCAGCTTCCCGACAGGGGACTATCGGAACACTGAAGCTTTCTTT.